The 14 T cell receptor beta chains presented below share a single source sample, sequenced in a study of cytomegalovirus exposure and HLA in healthy donors. The primer mix had 60 Vbeta and 13 Jbeta primers. Generated by immunoSEQ multiplex PCR, the TCRdb table keeps only in-frame clones and is missing some. The top ten clones hold over 2.5% of a sample with some 150,000 clones, 64% of them seen once. The sample was PBMCs. Receptors were obtained from a woman aged 25 to 39 in good health and CMV-seropositive.

The rearrangement links TRBV5-1 to TRBJ1-2; 7 positions agree with TRBD1. V lost 3 bases, J lost 12 bases, and 11 bases stayed unmatched. The length of the CDR3 is 13 residues. Germline V CDR1 and CDR2: SGHRS, YFSETQ. In DNA form, the CDR3 reads TGCGCCAGCAGCTGGGATGGACAGGTCCAAGACACCTTC. This gives the protein CASSWDGQVQDTF.

The rearrangement joins TRBV4-2 to TRBJ1-2; 7 bases are shared with TRBD1. The CDR3 runs to 16 residues. The trim removed 0 bases at V and 5 bases at J, leaving 9 bases unmatched. Germline CDR1 is LGHNA and CDR2 is YNFKEQ. The CDR3 DNA reads as TGTGCCAGCAGCCAAGATCCAGGACAGGCCTATTATGGCTACACCTTC. Encoded protein: CASSQDPGQAYYGYTF.

A few counts support this clone. J is TRBJ1-3 and V is TRBV4-1; D unclear. The CDR3 sequence is 16 residues long. The V end lost 4 bases, the J end lost 0 bases, and 13 bases lay between the germline ends. Germline CDR1 MGHRA, CDR2 YSYEKL. CDR3: CASSPGSYSSGNTIYF. CDR3 coding DNA: TGCGCCAGCAGCCCAGGATCCTACAGCTCTGGAAACACCATATATTTT.

This clone showed up just once. This chain uses TRBV7-8 with TRBJ1-1; D is possibly TRBD1 (5 bases). Germline lookup yields CDR1 SGHVS and CDR2 FQNEAQ. The germline V and J ends were trimmed by 5 bases and 0 bases, with 10 bases remaining between them. The CDR3 totals 14 residues. The CDR3 region has the DNA TGTGCCAGCAGCGAGGACACAATGAACACTGAAGCTTTCTTT. The encoded protein is CASSEDTMNTEAFF.

The rearrangement links TRBV5-8 to TRBJ2-7, with a tentative D call TRBD1 (5 bases). The V gene's germline CDR1 is SGHTS and CDR2 YDEGEE. The V and J ends lost 4 bases and 2 bases respectively, with 16 bases between them. The CDR3 runs 15 residues. The CDR3: CASSPMAGHAYEQYF. CDR3 sequence (DNA): TGTGCCAGCAGCCCGATGGCAGGGCATGCCTACGAGCAGTACTTC.

The chain is built from TRBV7-2 and TRBJ1-4; perhaps TRBD1 as D (5 bases). The CDR3 loop spans 13 amino acids. Germline V CDR1 and CDR2: SGHTA, FQGNSA. V was pared by 2 bases and J by 7 bases, with 8 bases between. CDR3 in DNA: TGTGCCAGCAGCTTAATCAGGGTTGAAAAACTGTTTTTT. Its protein product is CASSLIRVEKLFF.

This clone was found once. The V gene is TRBV7-3, the J gene TRBJ2-1; 9 bases are shared with TRBD2. The J segment lost 8 bases and the V segment lost 5 bases, leaving 7 bases of the junction unmatched. The length of the CDR3 is 14 residues. Germline CDR1 SGHTA, CDR2 FQGTGA. CDR3 loop: CASSHSGGAYEQFF. The CDR3 DNA reads as TGTGCCAGCAGCCATAGCGGGGGCGCATATGAGCAGTTCTTC. Filled out from reference TRBV7-3 and TRBJ2-1, the complete variable domain reads GAGVSQTPSNKVTEKGKYVELRCDPISGHTALYWYRQSLGQGPEFLIYFQGTGAADDSGLPNDRFFAVRPEGSVSTLKIQRTERGDSAVYLCASSHSGGAYEQFFGPGTRLTVL.

The chain links TRBV21-1 to TRBJ2-7; the tabulated D call, TRBD1, remains unverified against the DNA. TRBV21-1 is recorded as a pseudogene. CDR3 length: 17 residues. CDR3 nucleotides: TGTGCCAGCAGCAATGGGCTTCATGCACCTCAACGCTACGAGCAGTACTTC. This encodes CASSNGLHAPQRYEQYF.

The V and J genes are TRBV10-3 and TRBJ1-6, with D possibly being TRBD1 (6 bases). The CDR3 has 13 residues. V gave up 7 bases and J gave up 5 bases, with 9 bases separating them. Germline CDR1 and CDR2: ENHRY and SYGVKD. In nucleotides, the CDR3 is TGTGCCATCAAGGGACATGATAATTCACCCCTCCACTTT. Its translation is CAIKGHDNSPLHF.

The chain carries TRBV10-3 and TRBJ2-2; D is perhaps TRBD1 (6 bases). The CDR3 consists of 17 residues. Looked up from germline, CDR1 is ENHRY and CDR2 is SYGVKD. The V end was cut by 0 bases, the J end by 1 base, with 12 bases between. CDR3 DNA sequence: TGTGCCATCAGTGAGTCGGCAGGGGCTGTGAACACCGGGGAGCTGTTTTTT. Protein sequence: CAISESAGAVNTGELFF.

The chain is built from TRBV29-1 and TRBJ2-2; no firm D call. Trimming removed 0 bases from V and 4 bases from J, with 15 bases in between. The CDR3 consists of 16 residues. Germline V gene data show CDR1 as SQVTM and CDR2 as ANQGSEA. CDR3 nucleotide sequence: TGCAGCGTTGAAGATCGTCACTTTTCCTCCACCGGGGAGCTGTTTTTT. As protein: CSVEDRHFSSTGELFF.

This clone has just a few counts. The rearrangement links TRBV28 to TRBJ2-7, with 8 nucleotides matching TRBD2. CDR3 length equals 16 residues. Germline V gene sequence: CDR1 MDHEN, CDR2 SYDVKM. The trim removed 3 bases at V and 6 bases at J, leaving 13 bases unmatched. CDR3 in amino acids: CASSFPLRAGVTEQYF. The CDR3 nucleotides are TGTGCCAGCAGTTTCCCCCTCCGAGCGGGGGTGACCGAGCAGTACTTC.

This clone was detected once. CDR3 amino acids: CASSPSVNYEQYF. The CDR3 region has the DNA TGTGCCAGCAGCCCCAGCGTCAACTACGAGCAGTACTTC. The chain recombines TRBV9 with TRBJ2-7, with no clear D. The CDR3 has 13 amino acids. The ends were cut back, 4 bases at V and 3 bases at J, with 11 bases in the middle. The germline CDR1 and CDR2 sequences are SGDLS and YYNGEE.

The CDR3 reads CASSDPIDGYTF. For the CDR3, the DNA is TGCGCCAGCAGTGACCCCATAGATGGCTACACCTTC. The rearrangement uses TRBV10-2 and TRBJ1-2, with no clear D. Trimming took 3 bases from V and 6 from J, leaving 8 bases between them. The CDR3 extends over 12 amino acids. Per the germline V gene, CDR1 is WSHSY and CDR2 is SAAADI.